The clone carrying this T cell receptor beta chain was counted a few times. These data are taken from a study of shared T cell receptors in the human thymus. The CDR3 spans 16 residues. Germline values: CDR1 SGHDT, CDR2 YYEEEE. V lost 0 bases and J 0 bases, leaving 10 bases between the germline ends. This table comes from immunoSEQ multiplex PCR, and its TCRdb copy is limited to in-frame clones, with some not included. The data show approximately 760,000 clones, approximately 85% seen once. The same specimen was also included in a second study, on human thymus T cells.

Sequencing was done on a sample of thymocytes. The sequence derives from a girl under three years old with a congenital heart defect. V usage is TRBV5-6 and J usage is TRBJ2-4; the D is unclear. Written as DNA, the CDR3 is TGTGCCAGCAGCTTGGCCGCCTTACTAGCCAAAAACATTCAGTACTTC. Translation gives CASSLAALLAKNIQYF.